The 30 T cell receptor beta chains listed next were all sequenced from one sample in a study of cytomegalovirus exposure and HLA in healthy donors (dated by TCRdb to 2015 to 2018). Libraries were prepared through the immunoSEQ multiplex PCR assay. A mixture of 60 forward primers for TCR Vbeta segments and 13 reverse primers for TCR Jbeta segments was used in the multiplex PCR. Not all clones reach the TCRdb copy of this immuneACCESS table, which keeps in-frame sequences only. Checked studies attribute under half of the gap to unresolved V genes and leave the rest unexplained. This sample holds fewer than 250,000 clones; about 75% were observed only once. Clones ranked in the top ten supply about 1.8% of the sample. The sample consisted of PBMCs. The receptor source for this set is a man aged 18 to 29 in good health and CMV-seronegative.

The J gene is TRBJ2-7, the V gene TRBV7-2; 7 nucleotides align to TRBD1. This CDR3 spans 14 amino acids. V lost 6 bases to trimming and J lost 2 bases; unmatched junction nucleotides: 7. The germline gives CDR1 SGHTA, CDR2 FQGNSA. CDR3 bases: TGTGCCAGCAGGAGGGGGACAGTTACCTACGAGCAGTACTTC. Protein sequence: CASRRGTVTYEQYF.

This CDR3 is CASSLGSDMLDEQFF. CDR3 DNA sequence: TGTGCCAGCAGCTTAGGCTCGGACATGTTGGATGAGCAGTTCTTC. The genes are TRBV11-3 and TRBJ2-1; a weak D match, TRBD1 (5 bases). Deletions cut 1 base from V and 8 bases from J, with 15 bases between. The CDR3 extends over 15 amino acids. Germline V gene data show CDR1 as SGHNT and CDR2 as YENEEA.

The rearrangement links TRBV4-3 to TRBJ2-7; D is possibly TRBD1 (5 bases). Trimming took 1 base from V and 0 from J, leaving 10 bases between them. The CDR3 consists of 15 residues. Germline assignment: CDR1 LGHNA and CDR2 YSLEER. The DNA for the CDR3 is TGCGCCAGCAGCCAAGGGACACTACCCTCCTACGAGCAGTACTTC. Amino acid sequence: CASSQGTLPSYEQYF.

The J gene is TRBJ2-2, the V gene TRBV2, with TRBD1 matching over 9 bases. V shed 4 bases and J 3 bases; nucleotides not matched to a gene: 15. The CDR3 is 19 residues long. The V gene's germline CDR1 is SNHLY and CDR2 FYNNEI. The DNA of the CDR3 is TGTGCCAGCAGTGTAGGTATCAGGACAGGGGTTTTGTACACCGGGGAGCTGTTTTTT. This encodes CASSVGIRTGVLYTGELFF.

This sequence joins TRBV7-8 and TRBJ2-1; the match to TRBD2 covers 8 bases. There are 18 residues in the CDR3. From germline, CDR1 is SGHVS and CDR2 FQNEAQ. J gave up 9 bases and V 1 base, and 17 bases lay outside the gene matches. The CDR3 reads CASSLGEVAGGKSSEQFF. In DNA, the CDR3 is TGTGCCAGCAGCTTAGGAGAGGTCGCGGGGGGCAAGTCGAGTGAGCAGTTCTTC.

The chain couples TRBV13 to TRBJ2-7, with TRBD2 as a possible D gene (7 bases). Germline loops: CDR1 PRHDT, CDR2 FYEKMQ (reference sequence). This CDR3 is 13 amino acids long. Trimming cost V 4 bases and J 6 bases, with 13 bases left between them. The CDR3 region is CASSSTGRGEQYF. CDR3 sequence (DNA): TGTGCCAGCAGCTCCACAGGGAGGGGCGAGCAGTACTTC.

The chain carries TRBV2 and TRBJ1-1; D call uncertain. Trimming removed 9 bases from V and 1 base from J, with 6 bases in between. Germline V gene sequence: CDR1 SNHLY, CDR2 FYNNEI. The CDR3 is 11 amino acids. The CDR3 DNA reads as TGTGCCAGAACAGAGAACACTGAAGCTTTCTTT. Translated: CARTENTEAFF.

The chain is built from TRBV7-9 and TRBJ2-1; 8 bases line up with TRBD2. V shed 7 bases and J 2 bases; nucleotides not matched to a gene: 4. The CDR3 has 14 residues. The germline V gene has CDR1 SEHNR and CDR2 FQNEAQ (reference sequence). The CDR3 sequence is CASIVAGPYNEQFF. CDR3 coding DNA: TGTGCCAGCATTGTAGCGGGACCCTACAATGAGCAGTTCTTC.

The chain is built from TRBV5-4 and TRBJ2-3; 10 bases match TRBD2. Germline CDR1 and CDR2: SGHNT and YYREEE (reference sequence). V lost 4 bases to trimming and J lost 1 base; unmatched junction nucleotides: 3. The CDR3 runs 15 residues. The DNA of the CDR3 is TGTGCCAGCAGCGCTGGACTAGCGGGCACAGATACGCAGTATTTT. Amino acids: CASSAGLAGTDTQYF.

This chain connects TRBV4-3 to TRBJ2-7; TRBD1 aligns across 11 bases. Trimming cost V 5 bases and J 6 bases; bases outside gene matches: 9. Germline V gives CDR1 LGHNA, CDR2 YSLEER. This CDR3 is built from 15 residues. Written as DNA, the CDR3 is TGCGCCAGCAGCTCCGCTTCCGGGACAGGGGGCGAGCAGTACTTC. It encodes CASSSASGTGGEQYF.

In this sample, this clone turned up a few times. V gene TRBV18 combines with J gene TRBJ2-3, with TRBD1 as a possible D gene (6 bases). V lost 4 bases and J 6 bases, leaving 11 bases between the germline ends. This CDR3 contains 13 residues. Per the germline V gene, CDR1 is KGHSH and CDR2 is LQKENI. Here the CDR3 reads CASSRGGRDTQYF. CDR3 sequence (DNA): TGTGCCAGCTCACGAGGGGGACGGGATACGCAGTATTTT.

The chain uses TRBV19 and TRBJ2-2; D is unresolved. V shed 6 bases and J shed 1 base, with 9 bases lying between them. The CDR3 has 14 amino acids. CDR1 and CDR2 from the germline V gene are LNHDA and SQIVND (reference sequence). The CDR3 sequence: CASSPRQNTGELFF. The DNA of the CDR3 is TGTGCCAGTAGCCCCAGGCAGAACACCGGGGAGCTGTTTTTT. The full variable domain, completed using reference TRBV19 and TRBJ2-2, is DGGITQSPKYLFRKEGQNVTLSCEQNLNHDAMYWYRQDPGQGLRLIYYSQIVNDFQKGDIAEGYSVSREKKESFPLTVTSAQKNPTAFYLCASSPRQNTGELFFGEGSRLTVL.

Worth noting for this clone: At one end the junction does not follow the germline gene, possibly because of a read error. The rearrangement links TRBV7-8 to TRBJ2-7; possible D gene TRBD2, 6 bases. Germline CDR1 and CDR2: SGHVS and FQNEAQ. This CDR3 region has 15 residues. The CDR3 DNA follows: TGTGTCAGCAGCTTAGCGTGGAGGGGCCCCTACGAGCAGTACTTC. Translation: CVSSLAWRGPYEQYF.

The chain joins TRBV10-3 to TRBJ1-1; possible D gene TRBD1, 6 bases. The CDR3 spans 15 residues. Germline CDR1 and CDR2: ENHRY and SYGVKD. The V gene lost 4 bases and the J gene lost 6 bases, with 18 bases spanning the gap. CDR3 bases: TGTGCCATCAGTGCTGGGGGCAGGGTAGTAGCTGAAGCTTTCTTT. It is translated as CAISAGGRVVAEAFF.

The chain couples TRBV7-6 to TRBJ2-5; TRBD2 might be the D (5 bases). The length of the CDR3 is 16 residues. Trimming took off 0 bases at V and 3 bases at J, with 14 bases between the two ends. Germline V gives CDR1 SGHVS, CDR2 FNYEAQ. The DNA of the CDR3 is TGTGCCAGCAGCTTAGCGGGATTGGTGGGAGAAGAGACCCAGTACTTC. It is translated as CASSLAGLVGEETQYF.

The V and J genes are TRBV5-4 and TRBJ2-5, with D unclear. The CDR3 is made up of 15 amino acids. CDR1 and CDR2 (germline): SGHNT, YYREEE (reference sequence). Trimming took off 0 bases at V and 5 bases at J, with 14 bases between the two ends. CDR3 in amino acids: CASSLGSVVSETQYF. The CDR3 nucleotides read TGTGCCAGCAGCTTGGGTAGTGTGGTTTCGGAGACCCAGTACTTC.

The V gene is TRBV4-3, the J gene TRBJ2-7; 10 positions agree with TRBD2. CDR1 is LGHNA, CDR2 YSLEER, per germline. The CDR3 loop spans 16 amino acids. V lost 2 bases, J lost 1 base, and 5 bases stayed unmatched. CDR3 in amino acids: CASSQFVSGGSYEQYF. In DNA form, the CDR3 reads TGCGCCAGCAGCCAATTCGTTAGCGGGGGGTCCTACGAGCAGTACTTC.

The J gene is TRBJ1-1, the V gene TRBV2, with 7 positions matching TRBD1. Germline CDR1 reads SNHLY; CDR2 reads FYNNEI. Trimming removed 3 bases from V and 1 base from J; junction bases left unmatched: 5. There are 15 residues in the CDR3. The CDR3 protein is CASSDYGQENTEAFF. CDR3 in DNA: TGTGCCAGCAGTGATTACGGACAGGAGAACACTGAAGCTTTCTTT.

For the CDR3, the DNA is TGTGCCAGCAGTATGTCCGTGTTAGGCACAGATACGCAGTATTTT. Protein: CASSMSVLGTDTQYF. The chain has TRBV27 and TRBJ2-3, with D hard to call. The length of the CDR3 is 15 residues. The V end lost 5 bases, the J end lost 1 base, and 13 bases lay between the germline ends. The germline CDR1 and CDR2 sequences are MNHEY and SMNVEV (reference sequence).

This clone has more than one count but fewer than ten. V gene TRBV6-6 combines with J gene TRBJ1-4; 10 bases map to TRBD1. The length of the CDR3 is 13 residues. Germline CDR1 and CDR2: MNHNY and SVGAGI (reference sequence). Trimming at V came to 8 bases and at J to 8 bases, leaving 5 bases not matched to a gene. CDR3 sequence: CASGTGEKEKLFF. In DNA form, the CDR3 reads TGTGCCAGCGGGACAGGGGAAAAGGAAAAACTGTTTTTT.

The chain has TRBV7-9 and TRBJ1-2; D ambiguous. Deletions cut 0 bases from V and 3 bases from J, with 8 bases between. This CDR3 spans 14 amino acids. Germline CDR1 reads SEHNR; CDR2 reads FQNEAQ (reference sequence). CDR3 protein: CASSLAVGDYGYTF. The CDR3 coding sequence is TGTGCCAGCAGCTTAGCGGTTGGAGACTATGGCTACACCTTC.

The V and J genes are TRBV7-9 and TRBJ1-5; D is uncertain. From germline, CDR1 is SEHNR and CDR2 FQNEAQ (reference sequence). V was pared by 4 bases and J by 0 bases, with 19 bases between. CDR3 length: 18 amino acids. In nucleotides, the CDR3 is TGTGCCAGCAGCTCCCACGGATGGCAGGATAATAGCAATCAGCCCCAGCATTTT. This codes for CASSSHGWQDNSNQPQHF.

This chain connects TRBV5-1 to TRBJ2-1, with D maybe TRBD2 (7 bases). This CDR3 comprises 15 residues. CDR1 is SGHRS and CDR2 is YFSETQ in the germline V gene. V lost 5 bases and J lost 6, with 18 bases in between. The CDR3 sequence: CASRYAGALSNEQFF. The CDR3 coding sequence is TGCGCCAGCAGGTACGCGGGGGCTCTTTCCAATGAGCAGTTCTTC.

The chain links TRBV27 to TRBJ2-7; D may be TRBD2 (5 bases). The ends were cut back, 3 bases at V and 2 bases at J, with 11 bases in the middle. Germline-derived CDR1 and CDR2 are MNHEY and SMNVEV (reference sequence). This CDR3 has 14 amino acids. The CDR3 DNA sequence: TGTGCCAGCAGTTTTAGTTCCGGGGCCTACGAGCAGTACTTC. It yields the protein CASSFSSGAYEQYF.

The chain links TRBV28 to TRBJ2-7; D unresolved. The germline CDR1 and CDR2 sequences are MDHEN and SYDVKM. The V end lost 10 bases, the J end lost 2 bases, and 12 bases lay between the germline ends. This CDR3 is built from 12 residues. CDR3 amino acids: CATHRLAYEQYF. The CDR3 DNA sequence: TGTGCCACACACCGCTTGGCCTACGAGCAGTACTTC. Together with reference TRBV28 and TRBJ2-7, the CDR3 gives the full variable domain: DVKVTQSSRYLVKRTGEKVFLECVQDMDHENMFWYRQDPGLGLRLIYFSYDVKMKEKGDIPEGYSVSREKKERFSLILESASTNQTSMYLCATHRLAYEQYFGPGTRLTVT.

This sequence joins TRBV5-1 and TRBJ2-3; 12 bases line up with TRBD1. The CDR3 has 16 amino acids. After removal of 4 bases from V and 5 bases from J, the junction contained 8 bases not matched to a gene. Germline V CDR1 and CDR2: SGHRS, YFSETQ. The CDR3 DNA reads TGCGCCAGCAGCGCCGGGGACAGGGGGCATATAGATACGCAGTATTTT. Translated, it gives CASSAGDRGHIDTQYF.

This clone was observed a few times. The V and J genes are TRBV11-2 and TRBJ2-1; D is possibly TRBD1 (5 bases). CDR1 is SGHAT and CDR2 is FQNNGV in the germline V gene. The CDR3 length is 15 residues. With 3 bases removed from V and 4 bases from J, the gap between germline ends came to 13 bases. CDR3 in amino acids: CASSFTQGPYNEQFF. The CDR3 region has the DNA TGTGCCAGCAGCTTCACCCAGGGCCCATACAATGAGCAGTTCTTC.

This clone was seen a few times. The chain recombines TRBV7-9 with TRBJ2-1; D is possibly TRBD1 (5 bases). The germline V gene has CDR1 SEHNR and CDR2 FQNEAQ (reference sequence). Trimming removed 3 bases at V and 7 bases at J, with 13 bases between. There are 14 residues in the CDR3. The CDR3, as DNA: TGTGCCAGCAGCTTCGGGCAGGGAAGGAATGAGCAGTTCTTC. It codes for CASSFGQGRNEQFF.

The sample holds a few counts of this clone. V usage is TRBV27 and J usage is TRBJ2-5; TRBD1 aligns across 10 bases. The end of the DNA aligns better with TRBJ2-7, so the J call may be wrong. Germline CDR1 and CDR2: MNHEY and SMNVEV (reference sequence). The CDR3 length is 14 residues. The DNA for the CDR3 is TGTGCCAGCAGTTCGGGACAGGGGTTTTACGAGCAGTACTTC. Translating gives CASSSGQGFYEQYF.

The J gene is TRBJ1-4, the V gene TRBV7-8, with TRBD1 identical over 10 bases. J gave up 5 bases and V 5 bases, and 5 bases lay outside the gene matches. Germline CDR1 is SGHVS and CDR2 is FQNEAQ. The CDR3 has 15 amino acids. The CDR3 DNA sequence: TGTGCCAGCAGCCGGCGACAGGGGGCAAATGAAAAACTGTTTTTT. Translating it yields CASSRRQGANEKLFF.